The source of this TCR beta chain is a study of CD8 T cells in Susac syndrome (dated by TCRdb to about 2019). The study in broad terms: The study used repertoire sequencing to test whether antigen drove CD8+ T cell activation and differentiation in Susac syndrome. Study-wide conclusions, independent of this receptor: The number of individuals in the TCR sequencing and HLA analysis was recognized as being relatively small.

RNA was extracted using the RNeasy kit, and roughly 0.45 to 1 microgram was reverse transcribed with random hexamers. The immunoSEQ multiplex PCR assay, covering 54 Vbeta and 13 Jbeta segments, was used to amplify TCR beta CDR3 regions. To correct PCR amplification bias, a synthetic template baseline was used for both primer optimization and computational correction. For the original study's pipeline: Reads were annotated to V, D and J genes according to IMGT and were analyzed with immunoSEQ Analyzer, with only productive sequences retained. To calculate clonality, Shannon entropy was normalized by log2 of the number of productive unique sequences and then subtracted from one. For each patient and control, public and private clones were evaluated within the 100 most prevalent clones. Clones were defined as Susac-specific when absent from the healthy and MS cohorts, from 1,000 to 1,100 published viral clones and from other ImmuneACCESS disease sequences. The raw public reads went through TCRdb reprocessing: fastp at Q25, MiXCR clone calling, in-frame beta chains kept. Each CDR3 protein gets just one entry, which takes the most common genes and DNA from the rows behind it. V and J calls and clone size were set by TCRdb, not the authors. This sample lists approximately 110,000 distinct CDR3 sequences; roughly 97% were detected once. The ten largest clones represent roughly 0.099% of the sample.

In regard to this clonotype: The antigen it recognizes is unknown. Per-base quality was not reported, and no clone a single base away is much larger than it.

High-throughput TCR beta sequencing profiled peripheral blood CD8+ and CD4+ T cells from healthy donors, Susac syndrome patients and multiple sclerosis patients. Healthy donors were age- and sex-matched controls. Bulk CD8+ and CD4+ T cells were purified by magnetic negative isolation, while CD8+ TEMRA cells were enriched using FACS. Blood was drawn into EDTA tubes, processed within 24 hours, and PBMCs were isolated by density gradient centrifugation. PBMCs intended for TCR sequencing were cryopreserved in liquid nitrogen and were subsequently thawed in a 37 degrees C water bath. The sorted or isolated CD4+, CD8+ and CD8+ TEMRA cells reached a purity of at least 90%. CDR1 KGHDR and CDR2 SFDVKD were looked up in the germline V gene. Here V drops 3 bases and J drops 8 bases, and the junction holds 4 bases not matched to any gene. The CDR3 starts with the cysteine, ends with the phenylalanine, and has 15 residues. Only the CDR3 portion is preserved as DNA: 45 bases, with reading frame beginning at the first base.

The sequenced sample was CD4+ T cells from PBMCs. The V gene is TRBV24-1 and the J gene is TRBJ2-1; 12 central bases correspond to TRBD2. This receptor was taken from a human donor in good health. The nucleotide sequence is TGTGCCACCAGTGATCGACTAGCGGGAGTTCATGAGCAGTTCTTC. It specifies CATSDRLAGVHEQFF.